This T cell receptor beta chain was recorded in a study of radiotherapy plus CTLA-4 blockade in lung cancer. Per the germline V gene, CDR1 is MDHEN and CDR2 is SYDVKM. The J segment lost 4 bases and the V segment lost 8 bases, leaving 1 base of the junction unmatched. The CDR3 covers 11 residues. The table came from immunoSEQ multiplex PCR; TCRdb's copy has only in-frame clones and leaves some out. The sample holds over 60,000 clones; around 86% are singletons and the top ten take 35% to 45%. The V gene is TRBV28, the J gene TRBJ1-2; 7 bases align to TRBD1. Sequenced material: peripheral blood, taken from a patient treated with radiotherapy plus ipilimumab. This receptor was obtained from a human donor with non-small cell lung cancer that progressed on radiotherapy plus ipilimumab. The CDR3 sequence: CASGTAYGYTF. DNA of the CDR3: TGTGCCAGCGGGACAGCCTATGGCTACACCTTC.